Each of the 14 T cell receptor beta chains below was sequenced from the same sample in a study of T cells in Graves' hyperthyroidism and ophthalmopathy. Amplification of TCR beta CDR3 regions was performed using RNA transcripts as template. Initially, a first-round RT-PCR of the TCR CDR3 employed the HTBI primer set. Using its own MiXCR run on the multiplex PCR reads, TCRdb lists one record per CDR3 protein. The sample records 650,000 to 850,000 distinct CDR3 sequences, 18% being singletons. Sequencing used blood. These receptors were collected from a woman aged 45-60 years with Graves' hyperthyroidism that later progressed to Graves' ophthalmopathy.

In DNA form, the CDR3 reads TGTGCCAGCAGCTTAGGTGCGGTCCAGAATTCACCCCTCCACTTT. Translation gives CASSLGAVQNSPLHF. The gene calls are TRBV7-2 and TRBJ1-6; D not certain. There are 15 residues in the CDR3. V lost 1 base to trimming and J lost 7 bases, with 11 bases between them. Germline CDR1 reads SGHTA; CDR2 reads FQGNSA.

This clonotype was observed at least ten times. V and J are TRBV12-3 or TRBV12-4 and TRBJ1-2; 7 bases line up with TRBD1. This CDR3 comprises 16 residues. Unmatched junction bases numbered 13, after V lost 7 bases and J lost 2 bases. The CDR3 nucleotides read TGTGCCAGCACGGGGAGCCTGACAGGGCCCAACTATGGCTACACCTTC. This encodes CASTGSLTGPNYGYTF.

The sample holds many counts of this clonotype. This chain links TRBV11-3 with TRBJ2-1, with 9 bases identical to TRBD1. The germline V gene has CDR1 SGHNT and CDR2 YENEEA. Trimming removed 3 bases from V and 6 bases from J; junction bases left unmatched: 6. The CDR3 is 15 residues long. The CDR3 is CASSFNRGPRNEQFF. The CDR3 region has the DNA TGTGCCAGCAGCTTTAACAGGGGGCCCCGCAATGAGCAGTTCTTC.

This clonotype has a count of ten or more. The chain is built from TRBV3-1 and TRBJ2-3, with TRBD2 matching 12 bases. V lost 6 bases to trimming and J lost 0 bases; unmatched junction nucleotides: 7. In germline, CDR1 is LGHDT, CDR2 YNNKEL (reference sequence). The CDR3 is 17 amino acids. CDR3 protein: CASSPRTSGASTDTQYF. CDR3 coding DNA: TGTGCCAGCAGTCCTCGGACTAGCGGGGCTAGCACAGATACGCAGTATTTT.

This clonotype was detected only a few times. This rearrangement joins TRBV19 to TRBJ1-2; D might be TRBD1 (5 bases). The CDR3 is made up of 15 amino acids. Trimming removed 7 bases at V and 1 base at J, with 16 bases between. CDR1 is LNHDA and CDR2 is SQIVND in the germline V gene (reference sequence). The CDR3 DNA is TGTGCCAGTATCCCCCGGCAGGGAAATAACTATGGCTACACCTTC. Translated: CASIPRQGNNYGYTF.

This sequence joins TRBV6-4 and TRBJ2-5, with D perhaps given as TRBD1 or TRBD2 (5 bases each). The CDR3 has 13 residues. Per germline, CDR1 MRHNA and CDR2 SNTAGT. Trimming cost V 0 bases and J 5 bases, with 7 bases left between them. In DNA form, the CDR3 reads TGTGCCAGCAGTGACTCATGGGGGGAGACCCAGTACTTC. It codes for CASSDSWGETQYF.

The J gene is TRBJ1-2, the V gene TRBV20-1, with TRBD1 matching 11 bases. Looked up from germline, CDR1 is DFQATT and CDR2 is SNEGSKA (reference sequence). The CDR3 spans 14 residues. Unmatched junction bases numbered 8, after V lost 6 bases and J lost 5 bases. In DNA, the CDR3 is TGCAGTGCCACCCGGGACAGGGGGAGATATGGCTACACCTTC. Translation: CSATRDRGRYGYTF.

There are a few counts of this clonotype. This sequence joins TRBV4-2 and TRBJ2-1; D perhaps matches TRBD1 (6 bases). CDR3 length: 15 amino acids. The V gene lost 4 bases and the J gene lost 5 bases, with 15 bases spanning the gap. Germline loops: CDR1 LGHNA, CDR2 YNFKEQ. Written as DNA, the CDR3 is TGTGCCAGCAGCCCGGACCGGGACAAAGACAATGAGCAGTTCTTC. Translation gives CASSPDRDKDNEQFF.

The J gene is TRBJ1-1, the V gene TRBV5-1; D unresolved. The CDR3 length is 16 residues. The V gene's germline CDR1 is SGHRS and CDR2 YFSETQ. Between the trimmed V and J ends, which lost 1 base and 5 bases, there was a span of 18 bases. The CDR3 DNA sequence: TGCGCCAGCAGCTTGCCAGAGGATGTCCTTCGGACTGAAGCTTTCTTT. Residues: CASSLPEDVLRTEAFF. The full variable domain, in which reference TRBV5-1 and TRBJ1-1 provide the parts outside the CDR3, is KAGVTQTPRYLIKTRGQQVTLSCSPISGHRSVSWYQQTPGQGLQFLFEYFSETQRNKGNFPGRFSGRQFSNSRSEMNVSTLELGDSALYLCASSLPEDVLRTEAFFGQGTRLTVV.

The chain employs TRBV6-1 and TRBJ2-2; D remains ambiguous. Looked up from germline, CDR1 is MNHNS and CDR2 is SASEGT. CDR3 length equals 12 residues. The V gene lost 10 bases and the J gene lost 3 bases, with 9 bases spanning the gap. The CDR3 sequence: CANRLDTGELFF. CDR3 nucleotide sequence: TGTGCCAACAGACTGGACACCGGGGAGCTGTTTTTT.

This clonotype was seen more than once but under ten times. This rearrangement joins TRBV5-1 to TRBJ1-1; 7 bases are a match to TRBD1. Germline CDR1 is SGHRS and CDR2 is YFSETQ. V lost 3 bases, J lost 4 bases, and 9 bases stayed unmatched. This CDR3 comprises 15 residues. This chain's CDR3 is CASSSSTGNPTEAFF. The CDR3 nucleotides are TGCGCCAGCAGCTCGTCGACAGGGAATCCCACTGAAGCTTTCTTT. The entire variable domain, with the rest obtained from reference TRBV5-1 and TRBJ1-1, is as follows: KAGVTQTPRYLIKTRGQQVTLSCSPISGHRSVSWYQQTPGQGLQFLFEYFSETQRNKGNFPGRFSGRQFSNSRSEMNVSTLELGDSALYLCASSSSTGNPTEAFFGQGTRLTVV.

The table lists this clonotype with many counts. In DNA, the CDR3 is TGTGCCAGCAGTACAAGTATCAATGAGCAGTTCTTC. It is translated as CASSTSINEQFF. The rearrangement uses TRBV7-2 and TRBJ2-1; D is ambiguous. The V gene lost 6 bases and the J gene lost 6 bases, with 9 bases spanning the gap. CDR1 is SGHTA, CDR2 FQGNSA, per germline. This CDR3 is built from 12 residues.

The V call is TRBV6-1, the J call TRBJ1-1; D may be TRBD1 (5 bases). Germline V CDR1 and CDR2: MNHNS, SASEGT. The CDR3 runs to 16 residues. The V and J ends lost 1 base and 0 bases respectively, with 12 bases between them. CDR3 sequence reads: CASSEGSGVMNTEAFF. The CDR3 bases are TGTGCCAGCAGTGAAGGCTCGGGGGTCATGAACACTGAAGCTTTCTTT.

This clonotype showed up many times. The chain uses TRBV7-8 and TRBJ1-5; D gene uncertain. Germline V gives CDR1 SGHVS, CDR2 FQNEAQ. V lost 3 bases and J lost 3, with 12 bases in between. The CDR3 spans 15 residues. CDR3 in amino acids: CASSFTFLPNQPQHF. CDR3 nucleotide sequence: TGTGCCAGCAGCTTCACGTTCCTTCCCAATCAGCCCCAGCATTTT. The full variable domain, rest sourced from reference TRBV7-8 and TRBJ1-5, is GAGVSQSPRYKVAKRGQDVALRCDPISGHVSLFWYQQALGQGPEFLTYFQNEAQLDKSGLPSDRFFAERPEGSVSTLKIQRTQQEDSAVYLCASSFTFLPNQPQHFGDGTRLSIL.